The 8 T cell receptor beta chains reported below all come from one sample, sequenced in a study of breast tumors, draining lymph nodes, adjacent tissues. TCRdb re-derived calls from the multiplex PCR reads in MiXCR, one entry per CDR3 protein. The sample has 25,000 or so distinct CDR3 sequences; roughly 20% are singletons. The specimen sequenced was breast tumor tissue. The source is a female donor with breast cancer. Some clones in this sample may be carry-over from other donors' samples.

This clonotype was seen more than once but under ten times. The CDR3 sequence: CASSLSSLAGGFHEQFF. The CDR3 DNA reads TGTGCCAGCAGTTTATCATCGCTGGCGGGAGGGTTCCATGAGCAGTTCTTC. V and J are TRBV27 and TRBJ2-1, with 9 bases aligning to TRBD2. This CDR3 spans 17 amino acids. Germline loops: CDR1 MNHEY, CDR2 SMNVEV (reference sequence). V trimming: 0 bases; J trimming: 8 bases; junction bases outside the gene matches: 11.

This clonotype was seen more than once but under ten times. The V gene is TRBV18, the J gene TRBJ2-2; D call uncertain. V was trimmed by 6 bases and J by 5 bases, leaving 13 bases between them. The length of the CDR3 is 14 residues. Germline V lookup: CDR1 KGHSH, CDR2 LQKENI. DNA of the CDR3: TGTGCCAGCTCGCCCACAGTCTGGACCGGGGAGCTGTTTTTT. Its translation: CASSPTVWTGELFF.

This clonotype was counted many times. In nucleotides, the CDR3 is TGTGCCAGCAGCTTAGAGTACGGGAGGGCGACAGATACGCAGTATTTT. Protein: CASSLEYGRATDTQYF. The rearrangement joins TRBV11-2 to TRBJ2-3; 8 nucleotides align to TRBD2. Germline CDR1 reads SGHAT; CDR2 reads FQNNGV. This CDR3 has 16 amino acids. Trimming took 0 bases from V and 3 from J; bases not matched to a gene: 5.

This clonotype was recorded many times. The rearrangement uses TRBV20-1 and TRBJ2-1; TRBD2 matches at 10 bases. The CDR3 runs to 14 residues. CDR1 and CDR2 (germline): DFQATT, SNEGSKA (reference sequence). With V trimmed by 0 bases and J by 7 bases, 3 bases remained unmatched. The CDR3 DNA is TGCAGTGCTAGAGACCCTAGCGGGAGTAATGAGCAGTTCTTC. Amino acid sequence: CSARDPSGSNEQFF.

This clonotype was recorded at least ten times. The rearrangement uses TRBV7-8 and TRBJ2-1, with 9 bases lining up with TRBD2. The CDR3 is 15 amino acids. Germline loops: CDR1 SGHVS, CDR2 FQNEAQ. V shed 2 bases and J 8 bases; nucleotides not matched to a gene: 7. CDR3 nucleotide sequence: TGTGCCAGCAGCTTATCTAGCGGGATTTTACATGAGCAGTTCTTC. It translates to CASSLSSGILHEQFF.

This clonotype has a count of ten or more. V and J are TRBV5-4 and TRBJ1-5; D perhaps matches TRBD1 (5 bases). Germline assignment: CDR1 SGHNT and CDR2 YYREEE (reference sequence). The CDR3 has 13 amino acids. V was clipped by 0 bases and J by 6 bases, with 7 bases between them. The CDR3 DNA follows: TGTGCCAGCAGCTTGGGGGGGGGTCAGCCCCAGCATTTT. This encodes CASSLGGGQPQHF.

As to this clonotype: At one end the junction does not follow the germline gene, possibly because of a read error. The J gene is TRBJ2-7, the V gene TRBV4-1; D is possibly TRBD2 (5 bases). Looked up from germline, CDR1 is MGHRA and CDR2 is YSYEKL. This CDR3 region has 16 residues. The CDR3 protein is CASSQDYPRGSYERYF. The CDR3 nucleotides are TGCGCCAGCAGCCAAGATTACCCGAGAGGGTCCTACGAGCGGTACTTC.

This rearrangement joins TRBV7-2 to TRBJ2-7, with 7 bases lining up with TRBD2. The germline V gene encodes CDR1 SGHTA and CDR2 FQGNSA. The CDR3 is 11 amino acids. J lost 10 bases, V lost 5 bases, and 5 bases had no gene match. The CDR3 nucleotides read TGTGCCAGCAGCCCTAGCGGACTTCAGTACTTC. It specifies CASSPSGLQYF.